This TCR beta chain stems from a study of cytomegalovirus exposure and HLA in healthy donors. The PCR was carried out with 60 Vbeta primers and 13 Jbeta primers. The data were produced by immunoSEQ multiplex PCR, yet TCRdb's version contains in-frame clones alone and is incomplete. Of roughly 84,000 clones in the sample, 70% to 85% were seen once. CDR3 length equals 14 residues. The V and J ends lost 4 bases and 8 bases, in that order; junction bases with no gene match: 5. Germline V gives CDR1 SGHVS, CDR2 FQNEAQ. This clone was counted once. Sequences were obtained from PBMCs. The genes are TRBV7-8 and TRBJ2-6; TRBD1 agrees at 7 bases. This sequence was found in a human donor in good health. The CDR3 nucleotides are TGTGCCAGCAGCTCCAGACAGGGTCCCAACGTCCTGACTTTC. Amino acid sequence: CASSSRQGPNVLTF.